This T cell receptor (beta chain) was sequenced in a study of cytotoxic CD8 clonotypes in ibrutinib-treated CLL. Study-level background: Investigators reported some 24 partial and 2 complete responses; after median 68 months, roughly 15 patients remained remitted and roughly 12 progressed.

The CDR3 is 15 amino acids. Germline-derived CDR1 and CDR2 are MDHEN and SYDVKM. V dropped 3 bases and J dropped 1; count of bases not matched to a gene: 5. Whole-study results and caveats: Few clonotypes were public, and these shrank or held steady under treatment.

Worth noting for this clone: Its antigen is undetermined.

The assay was immunoSEQ multiplex PCR, and TCRdb's table has in-frame clones only and misses some. The repertoire has about 120,000 clones, roughly 57% of them found once; the top ten carry 37%. The clonotype originates from a human donor with chronic lymphocytic leukemia. The sample consisted of PBMCs, taken after 24 months of ibrutinib treatment. The genes are TRBV28 and TRBJ1-1; 7 bases fit TRBD1. CDR3 sequence (DNA): TGTGCCAGCAGTTTGAACAGGGGATGGAACACTGAAGCTTTCTTT. This codes for CASSLNRGWNTEAFF.